Described below is a single TCR beta chain sequence and its context. Its antigen is still unknown. Trimming pared 4 bases from V and 5 bases from J, leaving 18 bases between. CDR1 and CDR2 (germline): MGHRA, YSYEKL. CDR3 length: 15 residues. This sample is drawn from a study of early T cells in non-severe SARS-CoV-2 infection. On the study more broadly: Bulk RNA from unsorted whole blood was sequenced; chains were unpaired. Study-level results: Sequences matched to VDJdb favored anti-spike CD8 responses, while private and CD4 specificities were missed.

The protocol attached unique molecular identifiers to individual cDNA molecules. TCRdb re-analysed the 5' RACE reads in MiXCR, keeping a single row per CDR3 protein. The table records some 52,000 distinct CDR3 sequences, around 8% of them present only once. The chain uses TRBV4-1 and TRBJ2-7, with D tentatively TRBD1 (6 bases). The material sequenced was whole blood. The receptor's source is an adult who was a healthcare worker with PCR-confirmed SARS-CoV-2 infection or an uninfected control (not recorded which). The CDR3 DNA reads as TGCGCCAGCAGCCGGCAAGCGTGGGGGCACGACGAGCAGTACTTC. Its protein product is CASSRQAWGHDEQYF.